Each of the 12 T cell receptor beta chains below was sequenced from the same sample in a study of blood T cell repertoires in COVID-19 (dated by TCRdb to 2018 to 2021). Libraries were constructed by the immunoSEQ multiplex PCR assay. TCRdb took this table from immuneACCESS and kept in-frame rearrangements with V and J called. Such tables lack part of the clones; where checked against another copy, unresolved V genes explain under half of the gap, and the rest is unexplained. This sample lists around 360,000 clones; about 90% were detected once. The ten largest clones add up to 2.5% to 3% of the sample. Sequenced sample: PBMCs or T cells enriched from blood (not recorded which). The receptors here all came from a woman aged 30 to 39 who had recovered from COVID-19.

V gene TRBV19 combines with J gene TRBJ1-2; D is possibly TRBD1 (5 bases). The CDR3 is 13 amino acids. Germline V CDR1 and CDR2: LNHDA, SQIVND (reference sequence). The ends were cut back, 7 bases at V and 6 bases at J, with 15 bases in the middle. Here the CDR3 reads CASNSQGYNGYTF. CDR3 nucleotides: TGTGCCAGTAACTCCCAGGGTTACAATGGCTACACCTTC.

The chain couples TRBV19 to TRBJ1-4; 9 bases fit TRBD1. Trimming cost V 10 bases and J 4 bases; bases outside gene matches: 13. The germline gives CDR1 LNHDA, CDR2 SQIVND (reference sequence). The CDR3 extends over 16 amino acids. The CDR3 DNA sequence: TGTGCCATCCCACCCTCACGACAGGGGGTTAATGAAAAACTGTTTTTT. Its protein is CAIPPSRQGVNEKLFF.

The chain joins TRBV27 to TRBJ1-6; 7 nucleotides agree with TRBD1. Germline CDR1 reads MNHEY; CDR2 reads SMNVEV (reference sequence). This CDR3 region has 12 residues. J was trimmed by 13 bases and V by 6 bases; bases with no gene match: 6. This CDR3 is CASRTGARPLHF. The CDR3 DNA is TGTGCCAGCAGAACAGGGGCCCGTCCCCTCCACTTT.

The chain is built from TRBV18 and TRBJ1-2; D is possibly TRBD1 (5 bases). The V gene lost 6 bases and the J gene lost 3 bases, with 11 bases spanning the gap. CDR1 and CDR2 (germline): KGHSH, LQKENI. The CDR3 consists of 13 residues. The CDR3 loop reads CASSSGTDYGYTF. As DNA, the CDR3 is TGTGCCAGCTCGTCCGGGACTGACTATGGCTACACCTTC.

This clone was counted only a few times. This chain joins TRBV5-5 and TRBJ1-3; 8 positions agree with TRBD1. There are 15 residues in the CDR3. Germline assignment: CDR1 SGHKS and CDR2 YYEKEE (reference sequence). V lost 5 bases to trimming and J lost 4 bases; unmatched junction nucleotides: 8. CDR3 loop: CASRLDRAGGNTIYF. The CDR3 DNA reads TGTGCCAGCAGACTGGACAGGGCTGGAGGAAACACCATATATTTT.

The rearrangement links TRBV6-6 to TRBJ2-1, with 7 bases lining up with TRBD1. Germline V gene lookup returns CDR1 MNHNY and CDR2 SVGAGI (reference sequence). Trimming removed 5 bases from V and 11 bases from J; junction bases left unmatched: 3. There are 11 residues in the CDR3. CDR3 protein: CASSQTGKQFF. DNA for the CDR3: TGTGCCAGCAGTCAGACAGGGAAGCAGTTCTTC.

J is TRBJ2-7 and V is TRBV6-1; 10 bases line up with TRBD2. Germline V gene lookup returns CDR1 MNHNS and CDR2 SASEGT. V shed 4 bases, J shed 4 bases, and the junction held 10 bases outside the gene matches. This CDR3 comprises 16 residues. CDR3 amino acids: CASSGGSSGSRYEQYF. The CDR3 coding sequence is TGTGCCAGCAGTGGAGGGTCTAGCGGGAGCCGATACGAGCAGTACTTC.

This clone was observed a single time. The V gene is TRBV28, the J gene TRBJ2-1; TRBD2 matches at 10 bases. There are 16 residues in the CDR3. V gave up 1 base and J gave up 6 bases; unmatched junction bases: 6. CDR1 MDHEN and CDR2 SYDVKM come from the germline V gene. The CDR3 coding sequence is TGTGCCAGCAGTTTATCCCGAGCGGGAGGGGGCAATGAGCAGTTCTTC. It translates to CASSLSRAGGGNEQFF.

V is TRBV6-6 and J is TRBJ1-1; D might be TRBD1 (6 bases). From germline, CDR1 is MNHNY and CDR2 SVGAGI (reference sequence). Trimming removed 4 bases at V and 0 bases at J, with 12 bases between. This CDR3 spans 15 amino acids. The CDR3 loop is CASSSPGHLNTEAFF. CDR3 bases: TGTGCCAGCAGTTCCCCGGGACACTTGAACACTGAAGCTTTCTTT.

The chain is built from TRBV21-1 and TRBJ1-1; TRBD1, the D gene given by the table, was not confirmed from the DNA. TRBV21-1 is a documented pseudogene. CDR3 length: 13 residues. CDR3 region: CAMTGGVSTEAFF. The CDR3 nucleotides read TGTGCCATGACAGGGGGCGTAAGCACTGAAGCTTTCTTT.

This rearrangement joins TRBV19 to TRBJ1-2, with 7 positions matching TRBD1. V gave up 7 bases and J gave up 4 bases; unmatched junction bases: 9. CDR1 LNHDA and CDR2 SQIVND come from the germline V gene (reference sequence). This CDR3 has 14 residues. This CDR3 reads CASTSDRRIYGYTF. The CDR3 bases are TGTGCCAGTACCTCGGACAGGAGAATCTATGGCTACACCTTC. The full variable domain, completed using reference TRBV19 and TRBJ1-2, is DGGITQSPKYLFRKEGQNVTLSCEQNLNHDAMYWYRQDPGQGLRLIYYSQIVNDFQKGDIAEGYSVSREKKESFPLTVTSAQKNPTAFYLCASTSDRRIYGYTFGSGTRLTVV.

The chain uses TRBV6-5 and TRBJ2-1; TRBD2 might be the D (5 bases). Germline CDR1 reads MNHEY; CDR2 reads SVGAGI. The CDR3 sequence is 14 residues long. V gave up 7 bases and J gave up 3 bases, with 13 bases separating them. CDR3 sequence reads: CASTRAGRYNEQFF. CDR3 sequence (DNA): TGTGCCAGCACAAGGGCGGGCCGCTACAATGAGCAGTTCTTC.